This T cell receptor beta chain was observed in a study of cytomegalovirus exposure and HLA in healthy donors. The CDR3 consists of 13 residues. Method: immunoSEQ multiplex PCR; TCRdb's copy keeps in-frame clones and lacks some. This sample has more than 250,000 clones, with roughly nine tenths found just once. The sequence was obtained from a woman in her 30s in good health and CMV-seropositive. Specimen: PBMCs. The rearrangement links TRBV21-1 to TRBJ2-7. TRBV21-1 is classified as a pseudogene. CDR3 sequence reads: CATKEVGSYEQYF. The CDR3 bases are TGTGCTACCAAGGAAGTCGGCTCCTACGAGCAGTACTTC.